This T cell receptor (beta chain) came from a study of cytomegalovirus exposure and HLA in healthy donors. Primers included in the PCR were 60 Vbeta and 13 Jbeta primers. Sequencing used immunoSEQ multiplex PCR; TCRdb keeps in-frame clones, though not all of them. The sample has 130,000 to 150,000 clones, about 80% seen once; the top ten hold about 5%. This CDR3 is 16 amino acids long. The V segment lost 4 bases and the J segment 0 bases; nucleotides outside the gene matches: 5. Germline values: CDR1 SGHAT, CDR2 FQNNGV. A remark on this clone: Its antigen is still unknown.

Study-level results: The authors reported that TCR beta sequences could predict HLA-A and HLA-B alleles. These predictions were accurate for most subjects in the first cohort. The study put some 150 TCR beta chains on its list as cytomegalovirus-associated.

This clonotype originated in a male donor in good health and CMV-seronegative. Sequenced: PBMCs. This rearrangement joins TRBV11-2 to TRBJ2-2; TRBD1 aligns across 7 bases. The CDR3 nucleotides are TGTGCCAGCAGCTCCCGGGACAGAACGAACACCGGGGAGCTGTTTTTT. It encodes CASSSRDRTNTGELFF.